Below, 6 T cell receptor beta chains from the same sample are listed, as sequenced in a study of beta chain features in type 1 diabetes. Points from the study as a whole: Moderate yet significant TCRB CDR3 shortening was seen in Type 1 diabetes patients in all four CD4+ subsets.

The sequenced template was cDNA made from the entire isolated RNA. Only in-frame clones appear in the TCRdb table, and some are missing; sequencing was by immunoSEQ multiplex PCR. The repertoire holds 600,000 to 700,000 clones, with 13% as singletons. Their target antigens are unknown. Sequencing used naive CD4+ T cells from blood. The receptor set was obtained from a man aged 18 to 35 with type 1 diabetes.

This clone came up a few times. The V and J genes are TRBV30 and TRBJ1-2; unclear D gene. V was trimmed by 3 bases and J by 7 bases, leaving 9 bases between them. This CDR3 comprises 11 residues. CDR1 is GTSNPN and CDR2 is SVGIG in the germline V gene (reference sequence). The CDR3 sequence is CAWRTPLGYTF. The CDR3 coding sequence is TGTGCCTGGAGGACCCCCCTTGGCTACACCTTC. Using reference TRBV30 and TRBJ1-2 for the parts outside the CDR3, the full variable domain is SQTIHQWPATLVQPVGSPLSLECTVEGTSNPNLYWYRQAAGRGLQLLFYSVGIGQISSEVPQNLSASRPQDRQFILSSKKLLLSDSGFYLCAWRTPLGYTFGSGTRLTVV.

The chain links TRBV6-1 to TRBJ1-3, with D uncertain. The CDR3 length is 15 residues. Germline CDR1 MNHNS, CDR2 SASEGT. V was clipped by 3 bases and J by 4 bases, with 13 bases between them. The CDR3 region is CASSENTAGGNTIYF. CDR3 sequence (DNA): TGTGCCAGCAGTGAGAATACCGCGGGAGGAAACACCATATATTTT.

This clone was detected a few times. The chain recombines TRBV7-9 with TRBJ1-1; D call uncertain. This CDR3 region has 13 residues. V lost 5 bases and J 3 bases, leaving 10 bases between the germline ends. Germline assignment: CDR1 SEHNR and CDR2 FQNEAQ (reference sequence). The chain's CDR3 is CASSRLGDTEAFF. In DNA, the CDR3 is TGTGCCAGCAGCCGTCTAGGAGACACTGAAGCTTTCTTT.

The chain joins TRBV27 to TRBJ2-2, with D unresolved. The V gene lost 3 bases and the J gene lost 3 bases, with 11 bases spanning the gap. The germline V gene encodes CDR1 MNHEY and CDR2 SMNVEV (reference sequence). CDR3 length: 15 residues. CDR3 in DNA: TGTGCCAGCAGTTTTACCACTACTCACACCGGGGAGCTGTTTTTT. It specifies CASSFTTTHTGELFF.

The chain couples TRBV10-3 to TRBJ1-1; 9 bases line up with TRBD1. Germline CDR1 reads ENHRY; CDR2 reads SYGVKD. V shed 4 bases and J 5 bases; nucleotides not matched to a gene: 5. This CDR3 is 14 amino acids long. The CDR3 coding sequence is TGTGCCATCAGTGCCGAGACAGGGGGAACTGAAGCTTTCTTT. Translated, it gives CAISAETGGTEAFF.

The V and J genes are TRBV28 and TRBJ1-1, with D possibly being TRBD1 (5 bases). This CDR3 has 12 residues. Germline V gives CDR1 MDHEN, CDR2 SYDVKM. V dropped 6 bases and J dropped 6 bases, with 11 bases sitting between them. CDR3 loop: CASRGVWAEAFF. As DNA, the CDR3 is TGTGCCAGCAGGGGGGTCTGGGCTGAAGCTTTCTTT.